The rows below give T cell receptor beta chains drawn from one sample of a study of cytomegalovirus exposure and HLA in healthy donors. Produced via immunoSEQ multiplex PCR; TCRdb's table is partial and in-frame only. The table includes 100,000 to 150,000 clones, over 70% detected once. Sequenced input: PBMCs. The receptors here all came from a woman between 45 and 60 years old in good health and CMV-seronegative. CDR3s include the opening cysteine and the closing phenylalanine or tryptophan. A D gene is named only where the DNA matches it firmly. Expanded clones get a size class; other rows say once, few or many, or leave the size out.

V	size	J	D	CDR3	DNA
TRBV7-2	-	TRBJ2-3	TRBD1	CASSTDRGRDTQYF	TGTGCCAGCAGCACGGACAGGGGGCGAGATACGCAGTATTTT
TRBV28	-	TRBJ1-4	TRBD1	CASRQQGANEKLFF	TGTGCCAGCAGACAACAGGGGGCTAATGAAAAACTGTTTTTT
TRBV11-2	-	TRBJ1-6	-	CVFRLPLHF	TGTGTCTTTCGACTACCCCTCCACTTT
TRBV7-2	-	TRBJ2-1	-	CASSLVVSSNNEQFF	TGTGCCAGCAGCTTAGTGGTCTCCAGTAACAATGAGCAGTTCTTC
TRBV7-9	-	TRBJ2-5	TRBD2	CASSLDPGRARETQYF	TGTGCCAGCAGCTTAGACCCCGGGAGGGCCAGGGAGACCCAGTACTTC
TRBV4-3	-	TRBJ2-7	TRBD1	CASSQEGTGVAEQYF	TGCGCCAGCAGCCAAGAAGGGACAGGGGTGGCCGAGCAGTACTTC
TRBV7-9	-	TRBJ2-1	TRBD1	CASSHRTGKQFF	TGTGCCAGCAGCCATCGGACAGGGAAGCAGTTCTTC
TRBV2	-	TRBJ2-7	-	CASRGAELSYEQYF	TGTGCCAGCAGGGGCGCCGAGTTGTCCTACGAGCAGTACTTC
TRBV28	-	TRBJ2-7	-	CASSLGSSYEQYF	TGTGCCAGCAGTTTAGGTAGCAGCTACGAGCAGTACTTC
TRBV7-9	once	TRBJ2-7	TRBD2	CSSSGTSGTYEQYF	TGTTCCAGCAGCGGGACTAGCGGGACCTACGAGCAGTACTTC
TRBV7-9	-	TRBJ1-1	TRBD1	CASSTMTGPLEETEAFF	TGTGCCAGCAGCACCATGACAGGGCCCCTCGAGGAGACTGAAGCTTTCTTT
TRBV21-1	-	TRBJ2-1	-	CASSKKKGHYNEQFF	TGTGCCAGCAGCAAAAAAAAGGGACACTACAATGAGCAGTTCTTC
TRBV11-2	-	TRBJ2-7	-	CASSPQTVYEQYF	TGTGCCAGCAGCCCCCAGACAGTTTATGAGCAGTACTTC
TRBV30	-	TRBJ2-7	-	CAWSRDTAYEQYF	TGTGCCTGGAGTCGGGACACCGCCTACGAGCAGTACTTC
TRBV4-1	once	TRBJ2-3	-	CASSQASTDTQYF	TGCGCCAGCAGCCAGGCTAGCACAGATACGCAGTATTTT
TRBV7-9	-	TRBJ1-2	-	CSSSLAGAVVGYGYTF	TGTTCCAGCAGCTTAGCTGGGGCGGTAGTAGGCTATGGCTACACCTTC
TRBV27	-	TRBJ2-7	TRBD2	CASRTIAGGVSYEQYF	TGTGCCAGCAGAACGATAGCGGGAGGAGTGTCCTACGAGCAGTACTTC
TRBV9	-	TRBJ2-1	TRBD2	CASSAPTSGRANRDEQFF	TGTGCCAGCAGCGCGCCGACTAGCGGGAGGGCAAACAGGGATGAGCAGTTCTTC
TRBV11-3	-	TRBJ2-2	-	CASSQGGGSPGELFF	TGTGCCAGCAGCCAGGGGGGAGGTTCGCCCGGGGAGCTGTTTTTT
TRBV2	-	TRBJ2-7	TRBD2	CASSVISGSYEQYF	TGTGCCAGCAGTGTCATTAGCGGGAGTTACGAGCAGTACTTC
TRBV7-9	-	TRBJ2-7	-	CASSLGAGAYEQYF	TGTGCCAGCAGCTTAGGGGCAGGGGCTTACGAGCAGTACTTC
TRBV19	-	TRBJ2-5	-	CASSTMSAGQGTQYF	TGTGCCAGTAGTACCATGTCGGCAGGGCAAGGGACCCAGTACTTC
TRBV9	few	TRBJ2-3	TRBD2	CASSVGSSGVDTQYF	TGTGCCAGCAGCGTGGGGTCTAGCGGTGTCGATACGCAGTATTTT
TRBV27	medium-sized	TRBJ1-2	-	CASFGEGRYGYTF	TGTGCCAGCTTTGGAGAGGGCCGCTATGGCTACACCTTC
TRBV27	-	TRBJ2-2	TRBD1	CASSGRQGALSGELFF	TGTGCCAGCAGTGGGAGACAGGGAGCCTTAAGCGGGGAGCTGTTTTTT
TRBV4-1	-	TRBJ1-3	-	CASSQAPVVTSGNTIYF	TGCGCCAGCAGCCAAGCCCCGGTTGTAACCTCTGGAAACACCATATATTTT
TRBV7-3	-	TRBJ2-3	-	CASSFLDRGTQYF	TGTGCCAGCAGCTTCTTGGACAGAGGGACGCAGTATTTT
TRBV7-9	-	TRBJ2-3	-	CASSSDSPSTDTQYF	TGTGCCAGCAGCTCGGACAGTCCTAGCACAGATACGCAGTATTTT
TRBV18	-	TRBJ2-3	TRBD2	CASSPLGLAGTLDTQYF	TGTGCCAGCTCACCACTGGGACTAGCGGGAACGTTAGATACGCAGTATTTT
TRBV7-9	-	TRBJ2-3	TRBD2	CASSGLETDTQYF	TGTGCCAGCAGCGGACTAGAGACAGATACGCAGTATTTT
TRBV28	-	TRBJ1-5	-	CASRTGQPQHF	TGTGCCAGCAGAACAGGGCAGCCCCAGCATTTT
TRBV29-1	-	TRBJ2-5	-	CSVATGVQETQYF	TGCAGCGTCGCGACAGGAGTCCAAGAGACCCAGTACTTC